This entry concerns a single T cell receptor beta chain. The antigen remains unidentified. The data were obtained in a study of PD-1 blockade in classical Hodgkin lymphoma. Across the study: Intravenous infusions of nivolumab 3 mg/kg reached patients every 2 weeks. Study results and caveats: Newly diagnosed patients were said to have less baseline TCR diversity than healthy donors did. Exclusion was the outcome for patients who began nivolumab under 1 year after ASCT. CD4+ TCR diversity rose significantly by C4D1, and CD8+ TCR diversity did not.

Every one of the patients relapsed after autologous stem cell transplantation (brentuximab vedotin exposure was variable). The CDR3 consists of 13 residues. V lost 2 bases, J lost 9 bases, and 7 bases stayed unmatched. Germline-derived CDR1 and CDR2 are WSHSY and SAAADI. This table comes from immunoSEQ multiplex PCR, and its TCRdb copy is limited to in-frame clones, with some not included. Altogether 100,000 to 120,000 clones are present, 89% being singletons, with the ten largest covering 15% to 20%. The V and J genes are TRBV10-2 and TRBJ2-7, with 7 nucleotides matching TRBD2. Sequences were derived from peripheral blood mononuclear cells (PBMCs), sampled before the second cycle of nivolumab. This clonotype was sampled from a human donor with classical Hodgkin lymphoma. As DNA, the CDR3 is TGCGCCAGCAGTGAGGTGGCTAGCGGTGGGCAGTACTTC. It yields the protein CASSEVASGGQYF.